This TCR beta chain was captured in a study of blood T cell repertoires in COVID-19. Study context: The study drew acute and convalescent COVID-19 samples from the United States, Italy and Spain. Nucleic acid was either cDNA or gDNA, and it came from T cells, B-cell-depleted T cells, or PBMCs.

Participants were placed into cohorts based on the clinical history they reported. Cohort 3 donors were reported recovered after two negative PCRs, clearance, or symptom resolution. Some clones are missing from TCRdb's copy, which holds only in-frame ones; the method was immunoSEQ multiplex PCR. The sample lists about 400,000 clones, roughly 86% occurring once. The germline V gene has CDR1 LNHDA and CDR2 SQIVND (reference sequence). Trimming left V 6 bases short and J 8 bases short, with 17 bases between. The CDR3 extends over 14 amino acids. This TCR was sampled from a woman aged 25 to 39 who had recovered from COVID-19. This chain joins TRBV19 and TRBJ2-1; possible D gene TRBD1, 6 bases. Sequencing was done on a sample of PBMCs or T cells enriched from blood (not recorded which). The CDR3 loop reads CASRPGHGLYEQFF. The CDR3 DNA reads as TGTGCCAGTAGACCGGGACATGGTTTGTATGAGCAGTTCTTC.